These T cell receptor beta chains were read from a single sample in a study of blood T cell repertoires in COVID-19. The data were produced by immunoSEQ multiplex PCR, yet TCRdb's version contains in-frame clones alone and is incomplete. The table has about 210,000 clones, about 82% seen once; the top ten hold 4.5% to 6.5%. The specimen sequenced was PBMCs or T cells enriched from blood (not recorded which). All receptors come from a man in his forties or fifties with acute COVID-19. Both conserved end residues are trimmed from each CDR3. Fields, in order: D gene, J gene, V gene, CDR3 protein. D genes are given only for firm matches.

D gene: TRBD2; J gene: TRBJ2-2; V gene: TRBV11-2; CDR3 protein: ASSLGDWAGAGELF
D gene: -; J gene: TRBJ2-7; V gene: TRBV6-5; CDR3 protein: ASSYRGSAYEQY
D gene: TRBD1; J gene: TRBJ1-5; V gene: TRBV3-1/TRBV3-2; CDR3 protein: ASSDRENQPQH
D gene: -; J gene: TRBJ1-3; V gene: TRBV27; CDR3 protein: ASSLNPRKAGNTIY
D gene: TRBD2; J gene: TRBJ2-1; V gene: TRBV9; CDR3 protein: ASSVATAWASGVYNEQF
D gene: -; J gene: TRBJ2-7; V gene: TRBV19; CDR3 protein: ASSRGISYEQY
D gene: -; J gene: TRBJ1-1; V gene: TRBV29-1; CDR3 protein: SSSPGRYTEAF
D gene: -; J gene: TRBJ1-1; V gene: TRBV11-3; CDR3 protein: ASSYTGWDEAF
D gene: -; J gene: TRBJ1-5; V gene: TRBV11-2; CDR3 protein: ASSWGPGKGNQPQH
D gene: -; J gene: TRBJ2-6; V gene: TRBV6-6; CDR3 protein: ASSYEASAGNVLT
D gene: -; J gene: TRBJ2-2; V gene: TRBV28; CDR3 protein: ASSLPSAGAGLKNTGELF
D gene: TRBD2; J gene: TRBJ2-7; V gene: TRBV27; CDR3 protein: ASSFPTSSHEQY
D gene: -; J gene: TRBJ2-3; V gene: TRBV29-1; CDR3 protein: SDTQGNTDTQY
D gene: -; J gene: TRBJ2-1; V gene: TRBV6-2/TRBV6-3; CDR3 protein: ASSGGDEQF
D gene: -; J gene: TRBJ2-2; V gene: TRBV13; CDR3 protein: ASSLGLGQLRELF
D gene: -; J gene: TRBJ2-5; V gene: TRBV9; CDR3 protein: ASSVDPSTETQY
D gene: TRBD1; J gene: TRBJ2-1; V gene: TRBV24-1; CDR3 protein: ATSDSRTGALYNEQF
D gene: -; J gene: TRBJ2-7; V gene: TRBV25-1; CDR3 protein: ASSVTESSYEQY
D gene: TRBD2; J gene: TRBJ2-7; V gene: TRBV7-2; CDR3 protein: ASSLGGRSYEQY
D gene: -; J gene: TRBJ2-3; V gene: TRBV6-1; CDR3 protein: ASSEMGARRDTQY
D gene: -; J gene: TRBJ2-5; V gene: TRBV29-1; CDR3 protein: SVGQFQETQY
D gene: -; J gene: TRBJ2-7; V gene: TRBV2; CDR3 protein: ASSKNRDGYEQY
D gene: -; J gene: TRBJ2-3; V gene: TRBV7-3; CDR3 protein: ASSLRMVASDTQY
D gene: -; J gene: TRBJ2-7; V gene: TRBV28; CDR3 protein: ASLPGANYEQY
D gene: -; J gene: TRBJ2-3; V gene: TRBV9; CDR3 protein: ASSQGRDTQY
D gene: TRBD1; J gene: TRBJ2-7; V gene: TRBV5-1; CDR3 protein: ASSFAGGSEQY
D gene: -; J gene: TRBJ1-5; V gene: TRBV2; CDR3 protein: ASGPVGGGQPQH
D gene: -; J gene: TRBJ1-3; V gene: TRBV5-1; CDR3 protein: ASSQGTSGNTIY
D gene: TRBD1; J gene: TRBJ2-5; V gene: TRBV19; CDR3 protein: ASSLGQGARETQY
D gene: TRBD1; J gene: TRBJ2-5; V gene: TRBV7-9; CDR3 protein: ASSPRQGETQY
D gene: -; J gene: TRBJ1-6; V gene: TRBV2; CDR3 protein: ASGPGVESPLH
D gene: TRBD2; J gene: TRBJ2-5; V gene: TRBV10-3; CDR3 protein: AIKELAGEETQY
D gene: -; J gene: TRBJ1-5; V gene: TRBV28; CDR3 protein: ASSPGWPQH
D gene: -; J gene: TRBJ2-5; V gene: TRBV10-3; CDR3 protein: AISEWATETQY
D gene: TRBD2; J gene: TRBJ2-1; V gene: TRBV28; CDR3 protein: ASSFSTSGSSYNEQF
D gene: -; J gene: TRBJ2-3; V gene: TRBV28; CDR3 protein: ASSRPRGRTDTQY
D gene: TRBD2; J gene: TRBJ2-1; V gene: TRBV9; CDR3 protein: ASSVVPTSFGNEQF
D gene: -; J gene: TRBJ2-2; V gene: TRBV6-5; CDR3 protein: ASSPRFYTGELF
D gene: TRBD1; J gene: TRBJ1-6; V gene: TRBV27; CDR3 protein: ASSFRWDRGTYNSPLH
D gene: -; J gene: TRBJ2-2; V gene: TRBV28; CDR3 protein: ASSDSRTITGELF
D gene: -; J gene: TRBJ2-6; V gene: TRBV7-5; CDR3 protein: ARSPASGRISGANVLT
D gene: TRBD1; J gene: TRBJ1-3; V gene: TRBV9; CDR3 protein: ASSVGRDRGNTIY
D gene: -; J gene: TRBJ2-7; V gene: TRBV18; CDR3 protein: ATSEGGYEQY
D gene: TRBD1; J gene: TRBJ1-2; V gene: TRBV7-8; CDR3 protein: ASSPDREHGYT
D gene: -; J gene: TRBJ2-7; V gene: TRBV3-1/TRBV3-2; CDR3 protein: ASSSITWGAYEQY
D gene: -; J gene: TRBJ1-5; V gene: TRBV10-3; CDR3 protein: AISAQGGNQPQH
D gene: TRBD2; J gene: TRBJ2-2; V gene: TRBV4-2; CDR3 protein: ASSQDLMAGAAGELF
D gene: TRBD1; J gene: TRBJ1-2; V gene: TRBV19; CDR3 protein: ASSPRGTVNYGYT
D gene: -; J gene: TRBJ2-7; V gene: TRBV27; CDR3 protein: ASSWGRGTYEQY
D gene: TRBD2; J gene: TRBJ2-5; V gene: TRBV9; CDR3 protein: ASSGGLAGVETQY
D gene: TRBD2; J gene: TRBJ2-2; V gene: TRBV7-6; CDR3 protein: ASSFIAGDPGELF
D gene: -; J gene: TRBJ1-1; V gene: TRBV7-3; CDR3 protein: ASSSGRGYTEAF
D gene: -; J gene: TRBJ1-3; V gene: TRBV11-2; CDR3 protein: ASSPQLYGDTIY